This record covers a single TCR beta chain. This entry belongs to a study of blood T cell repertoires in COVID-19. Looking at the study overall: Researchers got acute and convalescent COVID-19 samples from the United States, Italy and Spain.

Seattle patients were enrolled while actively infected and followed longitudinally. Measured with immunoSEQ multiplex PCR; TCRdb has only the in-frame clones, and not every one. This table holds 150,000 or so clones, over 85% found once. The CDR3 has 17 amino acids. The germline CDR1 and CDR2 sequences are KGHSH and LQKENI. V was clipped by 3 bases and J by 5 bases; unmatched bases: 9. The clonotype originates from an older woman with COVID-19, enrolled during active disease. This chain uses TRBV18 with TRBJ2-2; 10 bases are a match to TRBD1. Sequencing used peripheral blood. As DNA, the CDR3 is TGTGCCAGCTCACCGCAACTTCCGGGACAGGGGACCGGGGAGCTGTTTTTT. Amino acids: CASSPQLPGQGTGELFF.